This TCR beta chain derives from a study of T cells after yellow fever vaccination. Study overall: SMART-Seq v4 Ultra Low Input prepared the low-cell-number fractions.

Per germline, CDR1 SGHTA and CDR2 FQGNSA. The trim removed 3 bases at V and 7 bases at J, leaving 5 bases unmatched. This CDR3 is 15 amino acids long. Each CDR3 protein is one row after TCRdb ran MiXCR on the 5' RACE reads. Of 400,000 or so distinct CDR3 sequences listed, around a tenth are singletons. Findings and caveats of the study: Abundant bulk-derived clonotypes could contaminate FACS-sorted repertoires. Boosting was followed by the reappearance of most primary-vaccination clones (just under 97% CD4, under 90% CD8).

This clonotype was seen a handful of times. Its antigen is still unknown. The origin of this receptor is a man between 18 and 35 years old who received the YFV17D yellow fever vaccine. The sequencing here drew on PBMCs, taken on the day of the first yellow fever vaccination. The chain links TRBV7-2 to TRBJ1-6; 8 bases align to TRBD1. The CDR3 nucleotides read TGTGCCAGCAGCTTCCAGACAGGGGTGAATTCACCCCTCCACTTT. It specifies CASSFQTGVNSPLHF.